This TCR beta chain stems from a study of blood T cells in healthy people across ages. This CDR3 has 14 residues. Next came a second PCR, run for roughly 6 to 11 cycles, which used a sample-barcoded 5' primer along with a J-beta primer mix. One entry per CDR3 protein results from TCRdb running MiXCR on the 5' RACE reads. Seen here are some 1,500,000 distinct CDR3 sequences, roughly 43% observed once, and the top ten hold about 4.1%. This TCR came from a woman between 18 and 29 years old in good health. The sequenced material came from blood. This chain uses TRBV12-3 or TRBV12-4 with TRBJ2-1; 8 bases fit TRBD1. The J call may be in error: the DNA end matches TRBJ2-7 better. The CDR3 protein is CASNRGTVNNEQYF. CDR3 in DNA: TGTGCCAGCAACAGGGGGACAGTAAACAATGAGCAGTACTTC.